Following are 20 T cell receptor beta chains from one sample sequenced in a study of shared T cell receptors in the human thymus. Sequencing used immunoSEQ multiplex PCR; TCRdb keeps in-frame clones, though not all of them. Among approximately 760,000 clones, roughly 88% were seen once, and the ten largest hold roughly 0.01%. These data also formed part of another study, on human thymus T cells.

The specimen sequenced was thymocytes. The receptor set was obtained from a girl under two years old with a congenital heart defect.

The CDR3 sequence: CASSQRPKSGGVNEQFF. The CDR3 DNA reads TGCGCCAGCAGCCAACGACCCAAGTCCGGGGGAGTCAATGAGCAGTTCTTC. The V call is TRBV5-1, the J call TRBJ2-1; possible D gene TRBD2, 6 bases. This CDR3 has 17 amino acids. V was trimmed by 4 bases and J by 6 bases, leaving 23 bases between them. Germline V gives CDR1 SGHRS, CDR2 YFSETQ.

This rearrangement joins TRBV6-5 to TRBJ1-1; 8 bases line up with TRBD1. The V segment lost 2 bases and the J segment 1 base; nucleotides outside the gene matches: 6. CDR3 size: 16 residues. The V gene's germline CDR1 is MNHEY and CDR2 SVGAGI. The CDR3 region is CASSYPGQGENTEAFF. The CDR3 DNA follows: TGTGCCAGCAGTTACCCCGGACAGGGTGAGAACACTGAAGCTTTCTTT.

This clone was seen once. The chain employs TRBV7-9 and TRBJ1-6; 7 bases line up with TRBD1. The CDR3 totals 14 residues. The ends lost 5 bases at V and 8 bases at J; junction bases unmatched: 6. Germline V gene sequence: CDR1 SEHNR, CDR2 FQNEAQ (reference sequence). The CDR3 sequence is CASSQTGKDSPLHF. CDR3 DNA sequence: TGTGCCAGCAGCCAGACAGGGAAAGATTCACCCCTCCACTTT.

The CDR3 region is CASSQSLRGGVNQPQHF. CDR3 bases: TGCGCCAGCAGCCAGAGTCTACGTGGGGGCGTCAATCAGCCCCAGCATTTT. The chain combines TRBV4-1 with TRBJ1-5; perhaps TRBD1 as D (6 bases). The germline V gene has CDR1 MGHRA and CDR2 YSYEKL. The V end lost 3 bases, the J end lost 3 bases, and 18 bases lay between the germline ends. The CDR3 has 17 amino acids.

This clone occurred a few times. The rearrangement links TRBV19 to TRBJ1-2; the match to TRBD1 covers 10 bases. Per germline, CDR1 LNHDA and CDR2 SQIVND (reference sequence). The length of the CDR3 is 15 residues. After removal of 6 bases from V and 2 bases from J, the junction contained 6 bases not matched to a gene. The DNA of the CDR3 is TGTGCCAGTAGCCCCGGACAGGGGGGGAACTATGGCTACACCTTC. It specifies CASSPGQGGNYGYTF.

The chain recombines TRBV13 with TRBJ2-2, with 9 bases lining up with TRBD1. The CDR3 sequence is 18 residues long. Unmatched junction bases numbered 10, after V lost 2 bases and J lost 3 bases. Looked up from germline, CDR1 is PRHDT and CDR2 is FYEKMQ (reference sequence). The DNA of the CDR3 is TGTGCCAGCAGCTTACCGGGACAGGGCGTTGGGTACACCGGGGAGCTGTTTTTT. Its translation is CASSLPGQGVGYTGELFF. Looking up the rest from reference TRBV13 and TRBJ2-2 gives the full variable domain: AAGVIQSPRHLIKEKRETATLKCYPIPRHDTVYWYQQGPGQDPQFLISFYEKMQSDKGSIPDRFSAQQFSDYHSELNMSSLELGDSALYFCASSLPGQGVGYTGELFFGEGSRLTVL.

V gene TRBV6-6 combines with J gene TRBJ1-2, with 12 bases that match TRBD1. CDR1 and CDR2 from the germline V gene are MNHNY and SVGAGI (reference sequence). The CDR3 spans 16 residues. The J segment lost 3 bases and the V segment lost 6 bases, leaving 8 bases of the junction unmatched. The CDR3 is CASRPRDRGLDYGYTF. CDR3 coding DNA: TGTGCCAGCAGACCTAGGGACAGGGGGCTTGACTATGGCTACACCTTC.

V usage is TRBV5-6 and J usage is TRBJ2-2; D call uncertain. Between the trimmed V and J ends, which lost 4 bases and 7 bases, there was a span of 17 bases. This CDR3 contains 15 residues. Germline CDR1 and CDR2: SGHDT and YYEEEE. The CDR3 DNA is TGTGCCAGCAGCCGACTTAGCTCGGTTGGCGGGGAGCTGTTTTTT. Translating it yields CASSRLSSVGGELFF.

The chain has TRBV6-6 and TRBJ1-4, with no clear D. The CDR3 runs to 14 residues. Deletions cut 2 bases from V and 3 bases from J, with 7 bases between. Germline V CDR1 and CDR2: MNHNY, SVGAGI (reference sequence). This CDR3 reads CASSYRGANEKLFF. CDR3 DNA: TGTGCCAGCAGTTACCGCGGGGCTAATGAAAAACTGTTTTTT.

The chain employs TRBV6-1 and TRBJ1-1, with unresolved D. CDR3 length: 15 residues. V shed 3 bases and J shed 1 base, with 12 bases lying between them. Germline loops: CDR1 MNHNS, CDR2 SASEGT. In nucleotides, the CDR3 is TGTGCCAGCAGTGATGGCACGGGTCCGAACACTGAAGCTTTCTTT. This sequence encodes CASSDGTGPNTEAFF.

The chain combines TRBV10-3 with TRBJ1-2; 8 bases fit TRBD1. Trimming removed 5 bases from V and 7 bases from J; junction bases left unmatched: 3. CDR3 length: 12 amino acids. The germline gives CDR1 ENHRY, CDR2 SYGVKD. CDR3 nucleotides: TGTGCCATCAGTTCAGGGGGCTCTGGCTACACCTTC. This gives the protein CAISSGGSGYTF.

CDR3 sequence: CASSSDRAQPQHF. The CDR3 bases are TGTGCCAGCAGCTCGGACAGGGCTCAGCCCCAGCATTTT. The chain has TRBV5-6 and TRBJ1-5, with TRBD1 matching over 8 bases. Per germline, CDR1 SGHDT and CDR2 YYEEEE. Trimming cost V 3 bases and J 6 bases; bases outside gene matches: 2. The CDR3 totals 13 residues.

The V and J genes are TRBV7-9 and TRBJ1-6, with 7 bases lining up with TRBD1. The CDR3 loop spans 13 amino acids. V shed 5 bases and J 13 bases; nucleotides not matched to a gene: 8. The germline gives CDR1 SEHNR, CDR2 FQNEAQ (reference sequence). CDR3 nucleotides: TGTGCCAGCAGCGGGGACAGTTGTCACCCCCTCCACTTT. Its translation is CASSGDSCHPLHF.

The V call is TRBV27, the J call TRBJ1-5, with TRBD1 matching over 9 bases. Per germline, CDR1 MNHEY and CDR2 SMNVEV (reference sequence). Trimming removed 8 bases from V and 3 bases from J; junction bases left unmatched: 2. The CDR3 sequence is 13 residues long. Here the CDR3 DNA reads TGTGCCAGCCGGACAGGGGACAATCAGCCCCAGCATTTT. Its translation: CASRTGDNQPQHF.

The chain is built from TRBV7-8 and TRBJ2-5; no firm D call. CDR3 length: 15 residues. V gave up 5 bases and J gave up 2 bases, with 15 bases separating them. CDR1 and CDR2 from the germline V gene are SGHVS and FQNEAQ. The CDR3 sequence: CASSLIAGPQETQYF. The CDR3 DNA reads TGTGCCAGCAGCCTAATAGCCGGCCCACAAGAGACCCAGTACTTC.

CDR3 sequence (DNA): TGTGCCACGACAAGAACTCGACCAATAATCAATAAACCCTATGGCTACACCTTC. Translating it yields CATTRTRPIINKPYGYTF. The chain employs TRBV10-3 and TRBJ1-2; no clear D. The germline gives CDR1 ENHRY, CDR2 SYGVKD. The V end was cut by 10 bases, the J end by 4 bases, with 31 bases between. This CDR3 comprises 18 residues.

The chain uses TRBV5-8 and TRBJ1-5, with D tentatively TRBD1 (5 bases). CDR1 is SGHTS and CDR2 is YDEGEE in the germline V gene. Trimming shortened V by 0 bases and J by 1 base, and 11 bases separated the two germline ends. The CDR3 contains 16 residues. DNA for the CDR3: TGTGCCAGCAGCTTGGGTTCAGGGAAAAGCAATCAGCCCCAGCATTTT. Translated, it gives CASSLGSGKSNQPQHF. Drawing the rest from reference TRBV5-8 and TRBJ1-5, the complete variable domain is EAGVTQSPTHLIKTRGQQATLRCSPISGHTSVYWYQQALGLGLQFLLWYDEGEERNRGNFPPRFSGRQFPNYSSELNVNALELEDSALYLCASSLGSGKSNQPQHFGDGTRLSIL.

The genes are TRBV19 and TRBJ1-2, with TRBD1 matching over 7 bases. The V gene end was trimmed by 4 bases and the J gene end by 4 bases; junction bases not matched to a gene: 0. The CDR3 is 12 amino acids. The germline V gene encodes CDR1 LNHDA and CDR2 SQIVND (reference sequence). CDR3 sequence: CASSTGGYGYTF. CDR3 coding DNA: TGTGCCAGTAGTACAGGGGGCTATGGCTACACCTTC.

This chain joins TRBV27 and TRBJ2-7, with D maybe TRBD2 (5 bases). Trimming stripped 6 bases from V and 3 bases from J, with 9 bases between. Germline lookup yields CDR1 MNHEY and CDR2 SMNVEV (reference sequence). CDR3 length equals 12 residues. As DNA, the CDR3 is TGTGCCAGCAGGGAGGCAGGCTACGAGCAGTACTTC. This codes for CASREAGYEQYF.

The genes are TRBV5-1 and TRBJ2-1, with 13 nucleotides matching TRBD2. V trimming: 4 bases; J trimming: 5 bases; junction bases outside the gene matches: 6. Looked up from germline, CDR1 is SGHRS and CDR2 is YFSETQ. This CDR3 is built from 16 residues. The CDR3 bases are TGCGCCAGCAGCATAGGACTAGCGGGGGCCCACAATGAGCAGTTCTTC. Encoded protein: CASSIGLAGAHNEQFF.